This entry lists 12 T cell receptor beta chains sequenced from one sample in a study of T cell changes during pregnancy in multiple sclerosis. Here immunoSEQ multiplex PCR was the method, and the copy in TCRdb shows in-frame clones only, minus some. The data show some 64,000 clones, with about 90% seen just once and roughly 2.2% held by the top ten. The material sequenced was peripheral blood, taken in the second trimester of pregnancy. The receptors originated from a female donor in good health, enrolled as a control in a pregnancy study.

The CDR3: CATGTEPYEQYF. The CDR3 DNA is TGTGCCACGGGGACAGAACCGTACGAGCAGTACTTC. The rearrangement uses TRBV6-5 and TRBJ2-7; 7 bases line up with TRBD1. The germline V gene encodes CDR1 MNHEY and CDR2 SVGAGI. V was clipped by 10 bases and J by 4 bases; unmatched bases: 7. The CDR3 covers 12 residues.

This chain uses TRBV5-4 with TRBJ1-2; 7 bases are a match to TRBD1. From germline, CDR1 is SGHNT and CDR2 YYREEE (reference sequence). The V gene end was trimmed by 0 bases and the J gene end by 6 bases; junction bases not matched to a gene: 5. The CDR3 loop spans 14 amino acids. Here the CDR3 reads CASSLVDREDGYTF. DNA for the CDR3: TGTGCCAGCAGCTTGGTCGACAGGGAGGATGGCTACACCTTC.

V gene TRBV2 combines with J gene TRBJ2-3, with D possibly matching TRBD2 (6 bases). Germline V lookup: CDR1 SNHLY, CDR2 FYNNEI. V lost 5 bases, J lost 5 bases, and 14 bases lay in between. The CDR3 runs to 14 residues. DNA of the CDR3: TGTGCCAGCAGTCGGGGCGGGGTGGAAGATACGCAGTATTTT. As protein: CASSRGGVEDTQYF.

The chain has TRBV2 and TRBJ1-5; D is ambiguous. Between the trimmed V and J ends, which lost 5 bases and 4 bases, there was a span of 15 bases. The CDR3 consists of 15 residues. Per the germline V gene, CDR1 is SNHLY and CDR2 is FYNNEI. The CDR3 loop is CASSTGREANQPQHF. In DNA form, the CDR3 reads TGTGCCAGCAGTACTGGAAGGGAGGCGAATCAGCCCCAGCATTTT.

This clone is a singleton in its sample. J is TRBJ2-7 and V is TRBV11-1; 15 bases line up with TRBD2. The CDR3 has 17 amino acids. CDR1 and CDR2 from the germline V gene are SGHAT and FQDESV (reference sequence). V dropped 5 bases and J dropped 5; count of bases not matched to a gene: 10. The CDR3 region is CASSLGLAGGSFDEQYF. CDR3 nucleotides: TGTGCCAGCAGCCTGGGACTAGCGGGAGGTTCGTTCGACGAGCAGTACTTC. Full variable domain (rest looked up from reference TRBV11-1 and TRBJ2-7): EAEVAQSPRYKITEKSQAVAFWCDPISGHATLYWYRQILGQGPELLVQFQDESVVDDSQLPKDRFSAERLKGVDSTLKIQPAELGDSAMYLCASSLGLAGGSFDEQYFGPGTRLTVT.

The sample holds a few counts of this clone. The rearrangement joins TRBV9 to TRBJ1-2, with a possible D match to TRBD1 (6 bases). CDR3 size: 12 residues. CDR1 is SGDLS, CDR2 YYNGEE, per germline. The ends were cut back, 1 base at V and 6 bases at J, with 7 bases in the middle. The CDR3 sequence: CASSVNRDGYTF. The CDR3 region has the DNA TGTGCCAGCAGCGTAAACAGGGATGGCTACACCTTC.

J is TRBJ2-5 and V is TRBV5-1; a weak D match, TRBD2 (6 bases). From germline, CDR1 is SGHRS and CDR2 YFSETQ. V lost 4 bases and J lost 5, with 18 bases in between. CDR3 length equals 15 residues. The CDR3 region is CASSASSVRGETQYF. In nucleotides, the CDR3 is TGCGCCAGCAGCGCTTCTAGCGTTCGGGGGGAGACCCAGTACTTC.

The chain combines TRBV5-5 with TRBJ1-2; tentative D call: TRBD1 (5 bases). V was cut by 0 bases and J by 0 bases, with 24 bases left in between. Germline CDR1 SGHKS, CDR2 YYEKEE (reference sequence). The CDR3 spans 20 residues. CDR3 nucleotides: TGTGCCAGCAGCTTGGCCATGGCCCAGCAGGGACGGGGGACTAACTATGGCTACACCTTC. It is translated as CASSLAMAQQGRGTNYGYTF. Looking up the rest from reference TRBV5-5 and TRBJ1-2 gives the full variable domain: DAGVTQSPTHLIKTRGQQVTLRCSPISGHKSVSWYQQVLGQGPQFIFQYYEKEERGRGNFPDRFSARQFPNYSSELNVNALLLGDSALYLCASSLAMAQQGRGTNYGYTFGSGTRLTVV.

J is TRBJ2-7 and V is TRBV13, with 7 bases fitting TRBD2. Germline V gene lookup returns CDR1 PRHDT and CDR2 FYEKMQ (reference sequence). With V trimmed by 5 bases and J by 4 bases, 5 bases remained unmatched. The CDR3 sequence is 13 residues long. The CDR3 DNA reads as TGTGCCAGCAGCCCTCGCGGGGGATACGAGCAGTACTTC. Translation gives CASSPRGGYEQYF.

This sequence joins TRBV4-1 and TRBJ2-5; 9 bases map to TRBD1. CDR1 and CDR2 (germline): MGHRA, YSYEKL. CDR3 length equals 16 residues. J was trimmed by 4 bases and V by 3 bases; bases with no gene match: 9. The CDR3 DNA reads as TGCGCCAGCAGCCAGCCGGGACAGGGTTCGGTAGAGACCCAGTACTTC. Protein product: CASSQPGQGSVETQYF.

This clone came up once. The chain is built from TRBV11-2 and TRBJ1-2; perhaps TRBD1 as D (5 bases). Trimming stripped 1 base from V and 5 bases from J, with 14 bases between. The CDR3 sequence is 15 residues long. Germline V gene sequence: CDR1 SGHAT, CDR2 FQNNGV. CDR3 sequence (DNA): TGTGCCAGCAGCTTAGGAATCAGGGCTCCTTATGGCTACACCTTC. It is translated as CASSLGIRAPYGYTF.

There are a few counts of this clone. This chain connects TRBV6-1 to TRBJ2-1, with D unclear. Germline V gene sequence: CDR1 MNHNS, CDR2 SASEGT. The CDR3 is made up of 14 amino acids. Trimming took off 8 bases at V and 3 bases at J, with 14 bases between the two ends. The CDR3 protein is CASGHIFDYNEQFF. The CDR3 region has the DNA TGTGCCAGCGGCCATATCTTCGACTACAATGAGCAGTTCTTC.